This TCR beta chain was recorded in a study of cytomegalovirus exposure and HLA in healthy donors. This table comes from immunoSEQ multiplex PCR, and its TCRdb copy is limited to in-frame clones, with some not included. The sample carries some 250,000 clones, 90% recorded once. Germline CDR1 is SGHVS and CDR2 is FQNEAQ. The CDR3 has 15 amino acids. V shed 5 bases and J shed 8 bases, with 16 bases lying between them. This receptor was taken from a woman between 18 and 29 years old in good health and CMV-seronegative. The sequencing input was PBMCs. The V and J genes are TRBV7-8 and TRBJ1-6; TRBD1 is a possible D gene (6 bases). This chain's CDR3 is CASSLHGQLHSPLHF. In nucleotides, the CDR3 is TGTGCCAGCAGCCTCCATGGACAGCTGCATTCACCCCTCCACTTT.